This is a list of T cell receptor beta chains from one sample in a study of OX40 agonist ivuxolimab in advanced cancers. The assay was immunoSEQ multiplex PCR, and TCRdb's table has in-frame clones only and misses some. The sample lists more than 65,000 clones, 88% occurring once. This material consisted of CD4+ or CD8+ T cells sorted from blood, taken in a trial of the OX40 agonist ivuxolimab. The receptors derive from an adult with an advanced solid tumor such as melanoma, head and neck, liver or kidney cancer. CDR3s include the opening cysteine and the closing phenylalanine or tryptophan.

>TRBJ2-1|TRBV18|15
CASSPRGQGIDEQFF
>TRBJ2-3|TRBV6-6|15
CASSRRGGGTDTQYF
>TRBJ1-5|TRBV2|15
CASSAQGYSNQPQHF
>TRBJ1-2|TRBV10-3|14
CAISRGQGNYGYTF
>TRBJ2-2|TRBV27|14
CASRGTGNTGELFF
>TRBJ2-5|TRBV10-3|13
CAINSGQGETQYF
>TRBJ2-1|TRBV29-1|14
CSARLAGARDEQFF
>TRBJ1-6|TRBV18|15
CASSPGAGDNSPLHF
>TRBJ1-5|TRBV19|14
CASKGQGGNQPQHF
>TRBJ2-5|TRBV4-2|15
CASSQDPGAGETQYF
>TRBJ2-1|TRBV5-4|16
CASSLGVAPNVNEQFF
>TRBJ2-5|TRBV4-2|13
CASSQAPWETQYF
>TRBJ2-3|TRBV7-8|18
CASSPAGTSGGAQDTQYF
>TRBJ2-7|TRBV11-2|14
CASSLSWQGYEQYF
>TRBJ1-1|TRBV7-9|14
CASSFWGQLDEAFF
>TRBJ2-7|TRBV20-1|11
CSAGRLYEQYF
>TRBJ2-3|TRBV10-3|15
CAISEWLTGTDTQYF
>TRBJ2-2|TRBV28|14
CASTSGLYTGELFF
>TRBJ2-2|TRBV7-9|14
CASSLGGAFGELFF